This record covers a single T cell receptor (beta chain). Sequencing used immunoSEQ multiplex PCR; TCRdb keeps in-frame clones, though not all of them. In the table there are roughly 1,000,000 clones, about four fifths of which are singletons. This sample is drawn from a study of shared clonotypes between healthy human individuals. Germline CDR1 and CDR2: MNHNS and SASEGT. Trimming cost V 6 bases and J 3 bases; bases outside gene matches: 8. The CDR3 extends over 14 amino acids. This TCR was recovered from a man aged 18 to 30 in good health. Some clones in this sample may be carry-over from other donors' samples. This chain uses TRBV6-1 with TRBJ2-7; 7 positions match TRBD1. Material: memory CD4+ T cells from PBMCs. Documented subset: CD45RA-negative fraction. The CDR3 sequence: CASSVDRASYEQYF. The CDR3 region has the DNA TGTGCCAGCAGCGTAGACAGGGCGAGCTACGAGCAGTACTTC.